The text below deals with one T cell receptor (beta chain). The method was immunoSEQ multiplex PCR; TCRdb's version includes in-frame clones alone and lacks a portion of them. The sample lists about 36,000 clones, approximately 89% occurring once. The source of the sample is a study of T cell changes during pregnancy in multiple sclerosis. Germline-derived CDR1 and CDR2 are SGHDN and FVKESK. The CDR3 consists of 14 residues. V lost 1 base and J 3 bases, leaving 6 bases between the germline ends. The chain has TRBV14 and TRBJ2-2, with no clear D. Sequenced material: CD8+ T cells from peripheral blood mononuclear cells, taken in the third trimester of pregnancy. The TCR was taken from a female donor with multiple sclerosis, enrolled in a pregnancy study. The CDR3 DNA is TGTGCCAGCAGCCAAGGTCGGTACACCGGGGAGCTGTTTTTT. Its translation: CASSQGRYTGELFF.